These 17 T cell receptor beta chains share one sample of origin, sequenced in a study of T cell clonality in common variable immunodeficiency (dated by TCRdb to between 2015 and 2017). Library construction relied on the immunoSEQ multiplex PCR assay. TCRdb re-hosts the immuneACCESS table, in-frame sequences only. Its copies lack some clones; in the studies checked, an unresolved V gene accounts for under half of them, and the cause for the rest is not known. In this sample, around 50,000 clones appear, none counted once only. Together, the top ten hold approximately 5.9% of the sample. The sequencing sample was made of peripheral blood mononuclear cells. All receptors come from a person between 18 and 75 years old in good health.

This clone was recorded many times. The DNA ends 3 residues before the CDR3 does, and the rest of the CDR3 is filled in from the germline J gene. This chain links TRBV20-1 with TRBJ2-2; 7 nucleotides match TRBD1. This CDR3 is 13 amino acids long. From germline, CDR1 is DFQATT and CDR2 SNEGSKA (reference sequence). CDR3 protein: CSAKILQGWGLFF. The CDR3 DNA, read in part, is TGCAGTGCTAAAATATTACAGGGGTGGGGG.

This clone has at least ten counts. The CDR3 is cut off 3 residues early in the read; its end comes from the germline J gene. This chain uses TRBV20-1 with TRBJ2-7; a possible D gene is TRBD1 (6 bases). V lost 6 bases, J lost 0 bases, and 9 bases lay in between. From germline, CDR1 is DFQATT and CDR2 SNEGSKA (reference sequence). The CDR3 sequence is 12 residues long. The CDR3 DNA, read in part, is TGCAGTGCGAGGGACAACTCCTACGAG. This codes for CSARDNSYE. The CDR3 in its entirety is CSARDNSYEQYF.

This clone appeared many times. Coverage ceases 3 residues before the CDR3 finishes, and the germline J gene fills in the end. The gene calls are TRBV19 and TRBJ2-6; D ambiguous. The CDR3 extends over 16 amino acids. Trimming stripped 3 bases from V and 1 base from J, with 10 bases between. CDR1 and CDR2 from the germline V gene are LNHDA and SQIVND (reference sequence). CDR3 sequence: CASSILGLSGANVLTF. The DNA read from the CDR3 is TGTGCCAGTAGTATTCTAGGATTGTCTGGGGCCAACGTC.

This clone has at least ten counts. The CDR3 end lies 3 residues beyond the end of the read and is filled in from the germline J gene. This rearrangement joins TRBV11-2 to TRBJ1-1; D ambiguous. CDR1 is SGHAT and CDR2 is FQNNGV in the germline V gene. V dropped 2 bases and J dropped 6 bases, with 10 bases sitting between them. CDR3 length equals 13 residues. CDR3 sequence reads: CASSLSSQAEAFF. The covered CDR3 bases are TGTGCCAGCAGCTTATCCTCCCAGGCTGAA.

This clone has at least ten counts. The read ends 3 residues before the CDR3 terminus; that terminus is restored from the germline J gene. The rearrangement joins TRBV28 to TRBJ1-1, with 8 nucleotides matching TRBD1. Unmatched junction bases numbered 5, after V lost 3 bases and J lost 5 bases. The germline V gene has CDR1 MDHEN and CDR2 SYDVKM. This CDR3 comprises 14 residues. CDR3 DNA, as far as it was read: TGTGCCAGCAGTTTTTACAGGGGGGTAACTGAA. Its translation is CASSFYRGVTE. The entire CDR3 protein reads CASSFYRGVTEAFF.

The table lists this clone with many counts. Read sequence stops 3 residues before the CDR3 end, and the germline J gene provides the missing end. The chain couples TRBV6-1 to TRBJ2-7; no definite D call. Trimming pared 1 base from V and 1 base from J, leaving 5 bases between. The CDR3 loop spans 13 amino acids. Germline V lookup: CDR1 MNHNS, CDR2 SASEGT. The CDR3 spells CASSEGSSYEQYF. CDR3 bases read: TGTGCCAGCAGTGAAGGCAGTTCCTACGAG.

This clone appeared many times. The CDR3 extends 3 residues past the end of the read, so its final part is completed from the germline J gene. J is TRBJ2-2 and V is TRBV12-3 or TRBV12-4, with TRBD1 as a possible D gene (6 bases). The CDR3 runs to 15 residues. V was trimmed by 3 bases and J by 5 bases, leaving 13 bases between them. CDR3 protein: CASSFGQSGTGELFF. The sequenced part of the CDR3 DNA is TGTGCCAGCAGTTTTGGACAGTCTGGTACCGGGGAG.

To note about this clone: The read falls 3 residues short of the CDR3 end, and the missing part is taken from the germline J gene. This sequence joins TRBV4-2 and TRBJ2-7, with D perhaps assigned TRBD1 or TRBD2 (5 bases each). This CDR3 is 16 amino acids long. Per the germline V gene, CDR1 is LGHNA and CDR2 is YNFKEQ. Trimming removed 3 bases from V and 6 bases from J, with 21 bases in between. The CDR3 bases that were read are TGTGCCAGCAGCCACCTATTGGGGCAGGGAGTGGGCGAG. Amino acids: CASSHLLGQGVGE. The full CDR3 protein reads CASSHLLGQGVGEQYF.

This clone came up a few times. The DNA ends 3 residues before the CDR3 does, and the rest of the CDR3 is filled in from the germline J gene. V usage is TRBV2 and J usage is TRBJ1-3; 7 bases map to TRBD1. J gave up 4 bases and V 6 bases, and 12 bases lay outside the gene matches. There are 16 residues in the CDR3. Germline CDR1 and CDR2: SNHLY and FYNNEI. CDR3: CASSLETGANGNTIYF. CDR3 bases read: TGTGCCAGCAGCCTAGAAACAGGGGCGAACGGAAACACC.

Many counts were recorded for this clone. The read ends 3 residues before the CDR3 terminus; that terminus is restored from the germline J gene. The V and J genes are TRBV29-1 and TRBJ2-7, with D unclear. Between the trimmed V and J ends, which lost 4 bases and 2 bases, there was a span of 9 bases. The CDR3 is 12 amino acids. The germline V gene encodes CDR1 SQVTM and CDR2 ANQGSEA. Incomplete CDR3 DNA: TGCAGCGTTGGTGGGCAGACCTACGAG. Translated: CSVGGQTYE. In full, the CDR3 reads CSVGGQTYEQYF.

This clone was observed many times. The CDR3 goes on 3 residues after the read ends, and that part is filled in from the germline J gene. Different DNA sequences within this sample yield the same CDR3. V is TRBV7-2 and J is TRBJ1-2; 9 bases line up with TRBD1. V was clipped by 5 bases and J by 5 bases; unmatched bases: 6. Germline CDR1 reads SGHTA; CDR2 reads FQGNSA. This CDR3 has 14 residues. CDR3: CASSPRTGEYGYTF. The CDR3 DNA, read in part, is TGTGCCAGCAGCCCACGGACAGGGGAGTATGGC.

This clone has a count of ten or more. The read ends 3 residues before the CDR3 terminus; that terminus is restored from the germline J gene. This chain links TRBV2 with TRBJ1-2; D might be TRBD1 (5 bases). Germline CDR1 SNHLY, CDR2 FYNNEI. The CDR3 has 14 amino acids. Trimming left V 3 bases short and J 7 bases short, with 15 bases between. The CDR3 DNA, read in part, is TGTGCCAGCAGTGATATCGCAGGGCTCTCTGGC. This encodes CASSDIAGLSG. The entire CDR3 reads CASSDIAGLSGYTF. Full variable domain (outside the CDR3, taken from reference TRBV2 and TRBJ1-2): EPEVTQTPSHQVTQMGQEVILRCVPISNHLYFYWYRQILGQKVEFLVSFYNNEISEKSEIFDDQFSVERPDGSNFTLKIRSTKLEDSAMYFCASSDIAGLSGYTFGSGTRLTVV.

This clone was seen at least ten times. The read stops 3 residues short of the end of the CDR3; the missing end is completed from the germline J gene. The J gene is TRBJ2-5, the V gene TRBV3-1 (or the pseudogene TRBV3-2), with a tentative D call TRBD2 (5 bases). The V gene lost 4 bases and the J gene lost 2 bases, with 14 bases spanning the gap. The V gene's germline CDR1 is LGHDT and CDR2 YNNKEL (reference sequence). The CDR3 spans 15 residues. The part of the CDR3 DNA that was read is TGTGCCAGCAGCCCCCCGGCAACTAGTCAAGAGACC. This codes for CASSPPATSQET. The full CDR3 protein is CASSPPATSQETQYF.

There are many counts of this clone. The CDR3 is cut off 3 residues early in the read; its end comes from the germline J gene. The V gene is TRBV10-3, the J gene TRBJ1-1, with D perhaps TRBD1 (5 bases). CDR3 length equals 13 residues. V lost 4 bases and J lost 1, with 7 bases in between. CDR1 and CDR2 (germline): ENHRY, SYGVKD. CDR3 DNA (partial): TGTGCCATCAGTGGGGGGGAGAACACTGAA. Translated, it gives CAISGGENTE. In full, the CDR3 is CAISGGENTEAFF.

This clone was observed at least ten times. The read ends 3 residues early relative to the CDR3; the germline J gene fills the gap. The chain employs TRBV7-9 and TRBJ1-4, with D tentatively TRBD1 (5 bases). Germline V gene lookup returns CDR1 SEHNR and CDR2 FQNEAQ (reference sequence). This CDR3 is built from 15 residues. Deletions cut 5 bases from V and 7 bases from J, with 17 bases between. The CDR3 is CASSPRQGWGEKLFF. Partial CDR3 DNA: TGTGCCAGCAGCCCGAGGCAGGGCTGGGGTGAAAAA.

The sequenced part of the CDR3 DNA is TGTGCCAGCAGTTATCAGGACATGACCGGGTACGAC. It codes for CASSYQDMTGYD. The complete CDR3 protein is CASSYQDMTGYDYTF. J is TRBJ1-2 and V is TRBV6-2 or TRBV6-3; D is perhaps TRBD1 (5 bases). The read comes to an end 3 residues before the CDR3 does, leaving the germline J gene to fill in the end. CDR1 and CDR2 from the germline V gene are MNHEY and SVGEGT. This CDR3 spans 15 amino acids.

The CDR3 bases that were read are TGTGCCAGTAGGAGACAGGGGGCTCTTAGTGATGAC. Protein sequence: CASRRQGALSDD. The entire CDR3 protein is CASRRQGALSDDYTF. V is TRBV19 and J is TRBJ1-2; 10 nucleotides align to TRBD1. The CDR3 end is not reached by the read, which stops 3 residues before it; the germline J gene fills it in. CDR1 is LNHDA and CDR2 is SQIVND in the germline V gene (reference sequence). This CDR3 has 15 amino acids.